This T cell receptor beta chain was documented in a study of CD8+ T cells in alopecia areata. Study context: Among treated patients, oral tofacitinib was administered at 5 to 10 mg twice daily. Study findings and constraints: In scalp and blood during tofacitinib, many expanded lesional clones persisted. Resident alphabeta T cells of normal skin are also sequenced in scalp samples. Scalp clonality, together with expanded CD8+ clones among the top 100, fell significantly with tofacitinib.

The treatment: oral pan-JAK inhibitor, 5-10 mg twice daily. The sequencing template was cDNA reverse transcribed from extracted RNA. TCRdb's table, derived via immunoSEQ multiplex PCR, lists solely in-frame clones and lacks some. The sample contains about 140,000 clones, roughly 86% of which appear only once. About this clone itself: No antigen is known for it.

The source is a human donor with alopecia areata. Sequencing used CD8+ T cells sorted from blood, obtained at week 4, from a patient treated with tofacitinib.

CDR3 in amino acids: CSVDLGTLDEQFF. The CDR3 DNA reads as TGCAGCGTTGATCTGGGGACCCTGGATGAGCAGTTCTTC. This chain links TRBV29-1 with TRBJ2-1, with D perhaps given as TRBD1 or TRBD2 (5 bases each). The CDR3 runs 13 residues. In germline, CDR1 is SQVTM, CDR2 ANQGSEA. V dropped 3 bases and J dropped 8 bases, with 14 bases sitting between them.